The rows below give T cell receptor beta chains drawn from one sample of a study of T cell repertoires in cytomegalovirus infection. TCRdb passed the reads through MiXCR, listing each CDR3 protein once. The table lists some 700,000 distinct CDR3 sequences, 35% of them singletons. The specimen was PBMCs. The source is a human donor in good health (CMV status not recorded). Some clones in this sample may be carry-over from other donors' samples. Both conserved end residues are part of each CDR3.

>TRBV6-4
CARSGGADQPQHF
>TRBV27
CASSFRTPNSPLHF
>TRBV10-2
CASSESLPGAVEQYF
>TRBV2
CASSEEASPNYGNTF
>TRBV2
CASREIMNTEAFF
>TRBV7-6
CASSPGASLAGNEQFF
>TRBV28
CASSSSRTGDGYTF
>TRBV7-3
CASSRQGANTEAFF
>TRBV7-6
CASRQDRTAREQYF
>TRBV28
CASSFRGGAAPLFF
>TRBV27
CASSSPGVVGGWSTDTQYF
>TRBV6-6
CASSYSTGGNTF
>TRBV28
CASSLRGRPYNEQFF
>TRBV28
CASSLFTGGNTGELFF
>TRBV6-1
CASSYGLKAGGHTGELFF
>TRBV12-3/TRBV12-4
CASSLRPVLTANQPQHF
>TRBV6-5
CASREAIFEKLFF
>TRBV3-1
CASSQDLQGQFF
>TRBV9
CASSGPWGGGTGELFF
>TRBV12-3/TRBV12-4
CASRGGGQHRSYEQYF
>TRBV7-9
CASSSTSAQGAYEQYF
>TRBV7-8
CASSPRRNEQFF
>TRBV7-2
CASSLVTSGSKHEQFF
>TRBV20-1
CSARDLPMVTEGNTGELFF
>TRBV6-5
CASSYSRGGYTF
>TRBV28
CASSLTPGPELNYEQYF